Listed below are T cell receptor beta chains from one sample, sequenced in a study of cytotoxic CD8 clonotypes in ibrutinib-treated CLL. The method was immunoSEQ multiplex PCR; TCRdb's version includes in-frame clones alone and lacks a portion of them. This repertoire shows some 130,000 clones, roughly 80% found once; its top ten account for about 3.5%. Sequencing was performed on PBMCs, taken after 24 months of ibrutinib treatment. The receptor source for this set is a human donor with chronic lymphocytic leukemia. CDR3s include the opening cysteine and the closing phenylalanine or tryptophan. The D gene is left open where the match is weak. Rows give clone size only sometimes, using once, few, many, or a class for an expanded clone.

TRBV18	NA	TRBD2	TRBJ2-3	CASSPSGGAIITDTQYF	TGTGCCAGCTCACCTAGCGGGGGGGCGATTATCACAGATACGCAGTATTTT
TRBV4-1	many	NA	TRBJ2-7	CASSARQYSYEQYF	TGCGCCAGCAGCGCCAGACAGTACTCCTACGAGCAGTACTTC
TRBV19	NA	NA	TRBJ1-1	CASSIGTAMNTEAFF	TGTGCCAGTAGTATAGGGACGGCTATGAACACTGAAGCTTTCTTT
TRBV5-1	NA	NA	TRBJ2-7	CASAEESSYEQYF	TGCGCCAGCGCGGAGGAGAGCTCCTACGAGCAGTACTTC
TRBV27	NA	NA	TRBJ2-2	CASSPNTGELFF	TGTGCCAGCAGTCCCAACACCGGGGAGCTGTTTTTT
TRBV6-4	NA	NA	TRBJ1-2	CASSDFGGVTSGYTF	TGTGCCAGCAGTGACTTTGGGGGAGTGACTAGTGGCTACACCTTC
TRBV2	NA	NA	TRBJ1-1	CASTRGPLVAFF	TGTGCCAGCACACGGGGACCCCTAGTAGCTTTCTTT
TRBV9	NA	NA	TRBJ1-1	CASSVALTLNTEAFF	TGTGCCAGCAGCGTAGCACTGACCTTGAACACTGAAGCTTTCTTT
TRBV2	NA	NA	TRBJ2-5	CASSAEAQETQYF	TGTGCCAGCAGTGCGGAGGCGCAAGAGACCCAGTACTTC
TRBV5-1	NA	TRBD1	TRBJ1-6	CASSGGQGADNSPLHF	TGCGCCAGCAGCGGAGGACAGGGGGCGGATAATTCACCCCTCCACTTT
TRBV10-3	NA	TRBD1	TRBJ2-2	CAISPTGGTTGELFF	TGTGCCATCAGCCCAACAGGGGGCACCACCGGGGAGCTGTTTTTT
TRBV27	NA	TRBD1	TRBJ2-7	CASSLSGQGPYEQYF	TGTGCCAGCAGTTTATCGGGACAGGGACCCTACGAGCAGTACTTC
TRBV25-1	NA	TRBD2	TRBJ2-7	CASSAGGTRFSYEQYF	TGTGCCAGCAGTGCGGGGGGGACACGGTTCTCCTACGAGCAGTACTTC
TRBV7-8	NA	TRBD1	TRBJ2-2	CASSWGGQGSGELFF	TGTGCCAGCAGCTGGGGGGGACAGGGGTCCGGGGAGCTGTTTTTT
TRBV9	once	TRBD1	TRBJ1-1	CASSVTGQGNEAFF	TGTGCCAGCAGCGTAACCGGACAGGGGAATGAAGCTTTCTTT
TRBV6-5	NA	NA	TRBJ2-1	CASSRPYNEQFF	TGTGCCAGCAGTCGTCCTTACAATGAGCAGTTCTTC
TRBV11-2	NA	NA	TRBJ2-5	CASSLAVWETQYF	TGTGCCAGCAGCTTAGCGGTTTGGGAGACCCAGTACTTC
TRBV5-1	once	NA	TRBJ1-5	CASSTNQPQHF	TGCGCCAGCAGCACCAATCAGCCCCAGCATTTT
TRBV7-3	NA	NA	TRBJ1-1	CASSLDSGLNTEAFF	TGTGCCAGCAGCTTAGACTCTGGGTTGAACACTGAAGCTTTCTTT
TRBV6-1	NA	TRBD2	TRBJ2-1	CASSEALGGGARNEQFF	TGTGCCAGCAGTGAAGCGCTGGGCGGGGGGGCGAGAAATGAGCAGTTCTTC
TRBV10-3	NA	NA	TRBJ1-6	CATRTAFNSPLHF	TGTGCCACCCGGACAGCCTTTAATTCACCCCTCCACTTT
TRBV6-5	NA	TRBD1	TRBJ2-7	CASSLGQGYSYEQYF	TGTGCCAGCAGTTTAGGACAGGGGTACTCCTACGAGCAGTACTTC
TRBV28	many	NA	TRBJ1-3	CASSPGGGRNTIYF	TGTGCCAGCAGCCCCGGGGGGGGACGAAACACCATATATTTT
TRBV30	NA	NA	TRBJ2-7	CACGGALSYEQYF	TGTGCCTGTGGCGGAGCCCTCTCCTACGAGCAGTACTTC
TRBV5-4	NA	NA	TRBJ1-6	CASSIPKGDNSPLHF	TGTGCCAGCAGCATCCCCAAGGGGGATAATTCACCCCTCCACTTT
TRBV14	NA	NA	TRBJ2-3	CASSQDFLAGLGTDTQYF	TGTGCCAGCAGCCAAGATTTTCTGGCAGGGTTAGGCACAGATACGCAGTATTTT
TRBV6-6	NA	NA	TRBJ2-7	CASSYGTRDYEQYF	TGTGCCAGCAGTTATGGGACACGAGACTACGAGCAGTACTTC
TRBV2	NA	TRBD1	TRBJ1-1	CARKTGEPRDTEAFF	TGTGCCAGGAAGACAGGGGAACCAAGGGACACTGAAGCTTTCTTT
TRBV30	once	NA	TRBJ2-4	CAWIPVGEEAKNIQYF	TGTGCCTGGATCCCGGTGGGCGAGGAAGCCAAAAACATTCAGTACTTC
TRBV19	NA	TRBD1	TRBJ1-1	CASSNYRGGNTEAFF	TGTGCCAGTAGTAACTACAGGGGCGGGAACACTGAAGCTTTCTTT
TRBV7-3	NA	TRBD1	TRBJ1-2	CASSLRPGQGPHGYTF	TGTGCCAGCAGCCTTCGCCCGGGACAGGGTCCTCATGGCTACACCTTC
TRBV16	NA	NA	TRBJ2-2	CASSQSGGAGELFF	TGTGCCAGCAGCCAATCGGGGGGCGCCGGGGAGCTGTTTTTT
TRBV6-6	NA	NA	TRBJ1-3	CASSPRVLMGNTIYF	TGTGCCAGCAGTCCCCGGGTCCTAATGGGGAACACCATATATTTT
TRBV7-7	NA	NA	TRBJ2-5	CASSHHQETQYF	TGTGCCAGCAGCCACCACCAAGAGACCCAGTACTTC
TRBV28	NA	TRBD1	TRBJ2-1	CASRRGGQGDFNEQFF	TGTGCCAGCAGACGGGGTGGACAGGGGGATTTCAATGAGCAGTTCTTC
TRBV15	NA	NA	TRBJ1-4	CATSMLGVVNEKLFF	TGTGCCACCAGCATGCTTGGGGTCGTGAATGAAAAACTGTTTTTT
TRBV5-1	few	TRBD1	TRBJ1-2	CASSGDSYGYTF	TGCGCCAGCAGCGGGGACAGCTATGGCTACACCTTC
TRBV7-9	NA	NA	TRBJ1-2	CASSLVSPTGPNYGYTF	TGTGCCAGCAGCTTAGTGTCCCCTACCGGGCCGAACTATGGCTACACCTTC
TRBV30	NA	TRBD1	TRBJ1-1	CAWSRQGAGQAFF	TGTGCCTGGAGTAGACAGGGGGCCGGTCAAGCTTTCTTT
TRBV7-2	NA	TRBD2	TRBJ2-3	CASSWRGGRTDTQYF	TGTGCCAGCAGCTGGCGGGGGGGCCGCACAGATACGCAGTATTTT
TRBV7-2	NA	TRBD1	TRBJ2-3	CASSLARGQGTDTQYF	TGTGCCAGCAGCTTAGCGAGGGGGCAGGGCACAGATACGCAGTATTTT
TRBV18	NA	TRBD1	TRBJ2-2	CASSPSTGGTGELFF	TGTGCCAGCTCACCTTCGACAGGGGGCACCGGGGAGCTGTTTTTT
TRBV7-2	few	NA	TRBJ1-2	CASSPRTTTGLNGYTF	TGTGCCAGCAGCCCCCGAACGACGACAGGCCTAAATGGCTACACCTTC
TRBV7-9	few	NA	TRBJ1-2	CASSLGKRGDGGYTF	TGTGCCAGCAGCTTAGGAAAGAGGGGAGATGGTGGCTACACCTTC
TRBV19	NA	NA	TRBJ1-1	CASSIQDGNTEAFF	TGTGCCAGTAGTATCCAGGACGGTAACACTGAAGCTTTCTTT
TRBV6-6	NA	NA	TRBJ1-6	CASTLGGWSPLHF	TGTGCCAGCACCTTAGGGGGTTGGTCACCCCTCCACTTT
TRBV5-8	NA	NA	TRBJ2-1	CASTRGESSYNEQFF	TGTGCCAGCACCAGGGGGGAGAGCTCCTACAATGAGCAGTTCTTC
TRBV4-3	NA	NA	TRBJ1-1	CASSQDVVRYTEAFF	TGCGCCAGCAGCCAAGACGTGGTCAGATACACTGAAGCTTTCTTT
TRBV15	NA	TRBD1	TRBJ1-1	CATSPGTGGTEAFF	TGTGCCACCTCGCCCGGGACAGGGGGCACTGAAGCTTTCTTT
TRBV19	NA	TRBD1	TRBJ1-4	CASSETGVYGKLFF	TGTGCCAGTAGCGAGACAGGGGTTTACGGGAAACTGTTTTTT
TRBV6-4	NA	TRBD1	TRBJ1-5	CASSGDRNQPQHF	TGTGCCAGCAGTGGGGACAGGAATCAGCCCCAGCATTTT
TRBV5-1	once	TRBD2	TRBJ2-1	CASSSVAGPDNEQFF	TGCGCCAGCAGTTCTGTAGCGGGGCCGGACAATGAGCAGTTCTTC
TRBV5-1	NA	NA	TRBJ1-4	CASSLIPSRQEPRVSRPNEKLFF	TGCGCCAGCAGCTTGATCCCGAGTAGACAGGAACCAAGGGTATCGCGTCCTAATGAAAAACTGTTTTTT
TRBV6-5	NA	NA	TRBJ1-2	CASSYLGQSVGYTF	TGTGCCAGCAGTTACTTAGGACAGTCCGTTGGCTACACCTTC
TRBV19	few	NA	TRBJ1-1	CASVRGQAFF	TGTGCCAGTGTCAGGGGTCAAGCTTTCTTT
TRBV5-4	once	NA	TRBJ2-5	CASSLSPAETQYF	TGTGCCAGCAGCTTGTCGCCTGCTGAGACCCAGTACTTC
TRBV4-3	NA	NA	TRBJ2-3	CASSSSLPIPATDTQYF	TGCGCCAGCAGCTCAAGCCTCCCTATCCCCGCCACAGATACGCAGTATTTT